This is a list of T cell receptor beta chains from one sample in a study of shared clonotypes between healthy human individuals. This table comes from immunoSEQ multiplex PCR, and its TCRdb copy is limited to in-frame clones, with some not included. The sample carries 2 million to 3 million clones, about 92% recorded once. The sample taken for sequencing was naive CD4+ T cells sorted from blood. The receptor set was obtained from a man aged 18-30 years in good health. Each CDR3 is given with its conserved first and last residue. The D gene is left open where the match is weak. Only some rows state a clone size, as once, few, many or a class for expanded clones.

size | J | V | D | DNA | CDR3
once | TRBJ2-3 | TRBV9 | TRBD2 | TGTGCCAGCAGCGATGGAGCGGGGGGGGCCTCAGATACGCAGTATTTT | CASSDGAGGASDTQYF
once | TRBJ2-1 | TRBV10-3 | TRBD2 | TGTGCCATCAGTGGGTGGGCTAGCGGAAACAATGAGCAGTTCTTC | CAISGWASGNNEQFF
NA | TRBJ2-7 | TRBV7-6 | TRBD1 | TGTGCCAGCAGCCTCGGACAGGGGGCCTACGAGCAGTACTTC | CASSLGQGAYEQYF
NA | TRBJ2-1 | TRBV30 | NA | TGTGCCTGGAATAAAAGGGGGGCCCGGGTGGATGAGCAGTTCTTC | CAWNKRGARVDEQFF
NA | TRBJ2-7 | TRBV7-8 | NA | TGTGCCAGCAGCTTAGCGGCCGACTACGAGCAGTACTTC | CASSLAADYEQYF
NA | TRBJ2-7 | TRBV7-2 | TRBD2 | TGTGCCAGCAGCTTAGAAGCGGGAGGGCGAGAGCAGTACTTC | CASSLEAGGREQYF
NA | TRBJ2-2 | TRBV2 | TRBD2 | TGTGCCAGCAGTCGGGGGGGAAACACCGGGGAGCTGTTTTTT | CASSRGGNTGELFF
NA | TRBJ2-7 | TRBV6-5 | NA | TGTGCCAGCAGCGGATCCGGGGCCTACGAGCAGTACTTC | CASSGSGAYEQYF
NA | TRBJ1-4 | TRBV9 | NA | TGTGCCAGCAGGTCCTCCGATGGCGAAAAACTGTTTTTT | CASRSSDGEKLFF
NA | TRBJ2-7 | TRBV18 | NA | TGTGCCAGCTCACCATTAGGGGCCTTCTACGAGCAGTACTTC | CASSPLGAFYEQYF
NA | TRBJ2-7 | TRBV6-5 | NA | TGTGCCAGCACCCCGGTATCCGGGTACTCCTACGAGCAGTACTTC | CASTPVSGYSYEQYF
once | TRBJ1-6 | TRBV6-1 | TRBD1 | TGTGCCAGCAGTGAATTGCCTTTGGGACAGAGCAATTCACCCCTCCACTTT | CASSELPLGQSNSPLHF
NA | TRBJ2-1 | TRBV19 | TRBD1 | TGTGCCAGTAGTTCGGACAGGAGCTCCTACAATGAGCAGTTCTTC | CASSSDRSSYNEQFF
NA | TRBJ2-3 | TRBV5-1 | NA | TGCGCCAGCAGCTCCCCTTACCCCACAGATACGCAGTATTTT | CASSSPYPTDTQYF
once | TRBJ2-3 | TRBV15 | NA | TGTGCCACCAGCAGAGAGGACTGGCGGGGTCTAGATACGCAGTATTTT | CATSREDWRGLDTQYF
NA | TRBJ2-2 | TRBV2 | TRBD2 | TGTGCCAGCACCCCGGGGGGGGCGAACACCGGGGAGCTGTTTTTT | CASTPGGANTGELFF
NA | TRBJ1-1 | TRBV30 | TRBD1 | TGTGCCTGGAGTACTTCGACAGGGAAGACTGAAGCTTTCTTT | CAWSTSTGKTEAFF
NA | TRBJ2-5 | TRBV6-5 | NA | TGTGCCAGCAGTTTTACGACAGACGAAGAGACCCAGTACTTC | CASSFTTDEETQYF
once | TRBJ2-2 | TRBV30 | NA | TGTGCCTGGAGTCTACGTGACCGGGAGCTGTTTTTT | CAWSLRDRELFF
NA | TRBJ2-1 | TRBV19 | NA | TGTGCCAGTAGTATAGACGCTCGGACAGAGCAGTTCTTC | CASSIDARTEQFF
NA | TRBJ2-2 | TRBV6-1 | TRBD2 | TGTGCCTCCCAGCGGGAGAACACCGGGGAGCTGTTTTTT | CASQRENTGELFF
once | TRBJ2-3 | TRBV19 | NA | TGTGCCAGTAGACTGAGCGGGCTTAGCACAGATACGCAGTATTTT | CASRLSGLSTDTQYF
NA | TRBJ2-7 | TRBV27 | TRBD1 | TGTGCCAGCAGTTTACTCATGGGGGACAGACCCTCCTACGAGCAGTACTTC | CASSLLMGDRPSYEQYF
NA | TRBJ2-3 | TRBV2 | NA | TGTGCCAGCCAAACGTTAGCGAATACGCAGTATTTT | CASQTLANTQYF
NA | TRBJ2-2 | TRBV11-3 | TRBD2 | TGTGCCAGCAGCTTACTAGCGGGGACGAACACCGGGGAGCTGTTTTTT | CASSLLAGTNTGELFF
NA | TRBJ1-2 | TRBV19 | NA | TGTGCCAGTAGTATCGGGGTTGACTATGGCTACACCTTC | CASSIGVDYGYTF
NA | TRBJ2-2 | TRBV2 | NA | TGTGCCAGCATCGGACACCTCATCGGCACCGGGGAGCTGTTTTTT | CASIGHLIGTGELFF
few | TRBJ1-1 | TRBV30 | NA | TGTGCCTGGAGTGCCGGCAGGCTGAACACTGAAGCTTTCTTT | CAWSAGRLNTEAFF
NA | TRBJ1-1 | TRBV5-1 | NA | TGCGCCAGCAGCTCTTCGACAGTGAACACTGAAGCTTTCTTT | CASSSSTVNTEAFF
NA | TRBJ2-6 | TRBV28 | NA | TGTGCCAGCAGTCAACAGGGTACTGGGGCCAACGTCCTGACTTTC | CASSQQGTGANVLTF
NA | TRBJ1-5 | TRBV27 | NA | TGTGCCAGCAGCTTGACAGGCGGAACAAATCAGCCCCAGCATTTT | CASSLTGGTNQPQHF
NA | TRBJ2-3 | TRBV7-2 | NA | TGTGCCAGCAGCTCCTTGGGCGGACGAAGCACAGATACGCAGTATTTT | CASSSLGGRSTDTQYF
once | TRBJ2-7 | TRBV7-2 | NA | TGTGCCAGCAGCTACTCGGGCAGCTACGAGCAGTACTTC | CASSYSGSYEQYF
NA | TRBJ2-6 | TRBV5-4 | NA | TGTGCCAGCAGTTTGTACTCTGGGGCCAACGTCCTGACTTTC | CASSLYSGANVLTF
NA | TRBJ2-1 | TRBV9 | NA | TGTGCCAGCAGCCCCGTAGGGGGTAGGGATGAGCAGTTCTTC | CASSPVGGRDEQFF
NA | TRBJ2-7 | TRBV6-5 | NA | TGTGCCAGCAGCGAGGGACGATACTACGAGCAGTACTTC | CASSEGRYYEQYF